The clone carrying this TCR beta chain was seen once. Its specificity is unknown. These data belong to a study of T cell responses to AZD1222 COVID-19 vaccine. The V and J ends lost 10 bases and 5 bases, in that order; junction bases with no gene match: 8. This CDR3 has 14 amino acids. Germline CDR1 is LNHDA and CDR2 is SQIVND (reference sequence). Study-wide findings and caveats: Possibly, clonal diversity was underestimated; donors were largely white British and included more females. At baseline, just a handful of AZD1222 recipients tested seropositive. Within unmutated variant regions lay the reported targets of nearly half of spike-specific TCRs. At 160-218 and 743-854, vaccine-associated CD4 TCRs were dominant, and they spanned spike.

The data were produced by immunoSEQ multiplex PCR, yet TCRdb's version contains in-frame clones alone and is incomplete. The sample lists 85,000 to 100,000 clones, 70% to 90% seen once, with roughly 5.1% in the top ten. This clonotype was sampled from an adult who received the AZD1222 COVID-19 vaccine. Specimen: peripheral blood, collected 28 days after the second AZD1222 dose. V is TRBV19 and J is TRBJ2-3, with 11 bases matching TRBD1. The CDR3 spells CATRDRGIVDTQYF. Written as DNA, the CDR3 is TGTGCCACCCGGGACAGGGGGATTGTAGATACGCAGTATTTT.